Listed here are 28 T cell receptor beta chains from one sample, sequenced in a study of CD8+CD57+ T cells in acquired aplastic anemia. CDR3 and TCR beta VDJ profiling relied on genomic DNA as the template. TCRdb processed the reads anew with MiXCR; each CDR3 protein has one entry. The sample yields around 200,000 distinct CDR3 sequences, 45% to 60% seen once. Flow cytometry had shown expanded CD8+CD57+ cells in the patients chosen for sequencing. The material sequenced was sorted CD4+, CD8+, or CD8+CD57+ T cells (not recorded which) from PBMCs. These receptors were collected from a human donor with aplastic anemia.

This clonotype has ten or more counts. This chain connects TRBV20-1 to TRBJ1-6; perhaps TRBD1 as D (5 bases). V gave up 6 bases and J gave up 2 bases, with 17 bases separating them. The CDR3 extends over 16 amino acids. CDR1 DFQATT and CDR2 SNEGSKA come from the germline V gene (reference sequence). The DNA for the CDR3 is TGCAGTGCAAGGGACGCGAGTAGCACCTATAATTCACCCCTCCACTTT. Protein sequence: CSARDASSTYNSPLHF.

This clonotype was counted at least ten times. J is TRBJ2-7 and V is TRBV9; 8 bases line up with TRBD2. Germline loops: CDR1 SGDLS, CDR2 YYNGEE. V shed 0 bases and J 3 bases; nucleotides not matched to a gene: 8. This CDR3 has 16 residues. CDR3 in amino acids: CASSVASSGSIYEQYF. DNA for the CDR3: TGTGCCAGCAGCGTAGCATCTAGCGGGTCGATCTACGAGCAGTACTTC.

The gene calls are TRBV6-1 and TRBJ1-4; 7 bases map to TRBD1. From germline, CDR1 is MNHNS and CDR2 SASEGT. Trimming cost V 6 bases and J 7 bases; bases outside gene matches: 11. The CDR3 contains 15 residues. The CDR3 region has the DNA TGTGCCAGCAGAGAGGGGGCGGAAAACTCTGAAAAACTGTTTTTT. It codes for CASREGAENSEKLFF.

This clonotype was picked up one time. The rearrangement links TRBV19 to TRBJ2-6; 9 bases map to TRBD1. The junction had 9 bases not matched to a gene; V was cut back by 3 bases and J by 3 bases. The CDR3 covers 18 residues. Germline CDR1 reads LNHDA; CDR2 reads SQIVND (reference sequence). Written as DNA, the CDR3 is TGTGCCAGTAGTATGTACGGACAGGGGTTGTTTGGGGCCAACGTCCTGACTTTC. It translates to CASSMYGQGLFGANVLTF.

There are a few counts of this clonotype. The chain joins TRBV24-1 to TRBJ1-6; D possibly corresponds to TRBD1 (5 bases). From germline, CDR1 is KGHDR and CDR2 SFDVKD. Between the trimmed V and J ends, which lost 9 bases and 6 bases, there was a span of 11 bases. This CDR3 is 13 amino acids long. The CDR3 sequence is CATAQRGNSPLHF. For the CDR3, the DNA is TGTGCCACCGCCCAAAGGGGTAATTCACCCCTCCACTTT.

The gene calls are TRBV5-6 and TRBJ2-7, with D maybe TRBD1 (5 bases). Trimming stripped 1 base from V and 3 bases from J, with 11 bases between. Per the germline V gene, CDR1 is SGHDT and CDR2 is YYEEEE. CDR3 length: 14 residues. CDR3: CASSLQQGGYEQYF. In nucleotides, the CDR3 is TGTGCCAGCAGCTTGCAGCAGGGCGGCTACGAGCAGTACTTC.

There are many counts of this clonotype. The rearrangement uses TRBV7-9 and TRBJ1-5; D perhaps matches TRBD1 (5 bases). V lost 4 bases, J lost 4 bases, and 11 bases lay in between. Germline values: CDR1 SEHNR, CDR2 FQNEAQ (reference sequence). The CDR3 is 14 amino acids. The CDR3 loop reads CASSYEGQNQPQHF. The CDR3 DNA sequence: TGTGCCAGCAGCTACGAGGGGCAAAATCAGCCCCAGCATTTT.

Only a few counts were recorded for this clonotype. The chain joins TRBV6-5 to TRBJ1-4; 7 bases agree with TRBD1. The CDR3 has 14 amino acids. V shed 6 bases, J shed 3 bases, and the junction held 4 bases outside the gene matches. From germline, CDR1 is MNHEY and CDR2 SVGAGI. CDR3 sequence: CASRTGRSNEKLFF. DNA for the CDR3: TGTGCCAGCAGGACAGGGAGGTCTAATGAAAAACTGTTTTTT.

This clonotype was seen a few times. A much larger clonotype is one base distant, so this may be a read error. This chain uses TRBV19 with TRBJ1-5; possible D gene TRBD1, 5 bases. CDR1 and CDR2 from the germline V gene are LNHDA and SQIVND (reference sequence). The CDR3 contains 16 residues. This CDR3 reads CASSIRQTYSDQPQHF. The CDR3 DNA follows: TGTGCCAGTAGTATAAGACAGACTTATAGCGATCAGCCCCAGCATTTT.

This clonotype was seen many times. The V call is TRBV4-1, the J call TRBJ1-4; no reliable D call. Germline CDR1 MGHRA, CDR2 YSYEKL. V dropped 0 bases and J dropped 10 bases, with 3 bases sitting between them. The CDR3 extends over 11 amino acids. The CDR3 nucleotides read TGCGCCAGCAGCCAAGAGCGAAAACTGTTTTTT. Translating gives CASSQERKLFF.

There are a few counts of this clonotype. The chain links TRBV20-1 to TRBJ2-7; 8 bases line up with TRBD1. Germline V CDR1 and CDR2: DFQATT, SNEGSKA (reference sequence). The CDR3 is made up of 14 amino acids. J lost 5 bases, V lost 0 bases, and 6 bases had no gene match. The CDR3 DNA reads TGCAGTGCTAGAGAGCGGACAGGGCCCAACGAGCAGTACTTC. This translates into CSARERTGPNEQYF.

The chain employs TRBV7-9 and TRBJ2-7; no clear D. Germline CDR1 and CDR2: SEHNR and FQNEAQ (reference sequence). The CDR3 contains 12 residues. The V gene lost 5 bases and the J gene lost 4 bases, with 9 bases spanning the gap. CDR3 sequence (DNA): TGTGCCAGCAGCCCAGATGAGTACGAGCAGTACTTC. As protein: CASSPDEYEQYF. The complete variable domain, with remaining parts taken from reference TRBV7-9 and TRBJ2-7, reads DTGVSQNPRHKITKRGQNVTFRCDPISEHNRLYWYRQTLGQGPEFLTYFQNEAQLEKSRLLSDRFSAERPKGSFSTLEIQRTEQGDSAMYLCASSPDEYEQYFGPGTRLTVT.

Here the CDR3 reads CASSLRGLAGVSASEQFF. The CDR3 DNA sequence: TGTGCCAGCAGCTTGAGGGGACTAGCGGGAGTCTCGGCAAGTGAGCAGTTCTTC. V gene TRBV5-6 combines with J gene TRBJ2-1; TRBD2 matches at 14 bases. J lost 9 bases, V lost 1 base, and 12 bases had no gene match. Germline CDR1 is SGHDT and CDR2 is YYEEEE. The CDR3 has 18 residues. The variable domain in full, completed from reference TRBV5-6 and TRBJ2-1, reads DAGVTQSPTHLIKTRGQQVTLRCSPKSGHDTVSWYQQALGQGPQFIFQYYEEEERQRGNFPDRFSGHQFPNYSSELNVNALLLGDSALYLCASSLRGLAGVSASEQFFGPGTRLTVL.

This chain links TRBV30 with TRBJ1-1; D perhaps matches TRBD1 (6 bases). The length of the CDR3 is 12 residues. Trimming stripped 2 bases from V and 5 bases from J, with 9 bases between. Per the germline V gene, CDR1 is GTSNPN and CDR2 is SVGIG (reference sequence). The CDR3 region is CAWSQGGTEAFF. CDR3 DNA: TGTGCCTGGAGTCAAGGGGGGACTGAAGCTTTCTTT.

This clonotype was observed a handful of times. This chain connects TRBV24-1 to TRBJ1-1; D gene ambiguous. V was clipped by 4 bases and J by 9 bases, with 17 bases between them. CDR1 is KGHDR, CDR2 SFDVKD, per germline. The CDR3 loop spans 14 amino acids. The CDR3 DNA reads TGTGCCACCAGTGACCCTGCGACGGGTGACAAAGCTTTCTTT. This sequence encodes CATSDPATGDKAFF.

There are a few counts of this clonotype. The chain employs TRBV2 and TRBJ2-2, with no clear D. Trimming took 7 bases from V and 1 from J, leaving 4 bases between them. In germline, CDR1 is SNHLY, CDR2 FYNNEI. There are 12 residues in the CDR3. The CDR3 coding sequence is TGTGCCAGCAATTGGAACACCGGGGAGCTGTTTTTT. Its translation: CASNWNTGELFF.

The chain employs TRBV2 and TRBJ2-1; D is ambiguous. Trimming shortened V by 3 bases and J by 2 bases, and 8 bases separated the two germline ends. Germline CDR1 is SNHLY and CDR2 is FYNNEI. The CDR3 covers 14 residues. The CDR3 protein is CASSEGLAYNEQFF. CDR3 DNA sequence: TGTGCCAGCAGTGAGGGCCTTGCCTACAATGAGCAGTTCTTC.

This rearrangement joins TRBV19 to TRBJ1-5; D is possibly TRBD1 (6 bases). V gave up 11 bases and J gave up 2 bases, with 16 bases separating them. Germline V gene data show CDR1 as LNHDA and CDR2 as SQIVND (reference sequence). The CDR3 contains 14 residues. CDR3 residues: CAGSRKGGNQPQHF. The CDR3, as DNA: TGTGCCGGCAGTAGGAAGGGGGGCAATCAGCCCCAGCATTTT.

This chain links TRBV4-1 with TRBJ2-1; no clear D. Germline loops: CDR1 MGHRA, CDR2 YSYEKL. The CDR3 is 16 residues long. With 0 bases removed from V and 4 bases from J, the gap between germline ends came to 13 bases. The CDR3 spells CASSQDPIGSYNEQFF. For the CDR3, the DNA is TGCGCCAGCAGCCAAGATCCCATTGGAAGTTACAATGAGCAGTTCTTC.

On this clonotype itself: One base away lies a much larger clone, so this may be a sequencing read error. CDR3 loop: CASSPSDLRVGYAF. In DNA, the CDR3 is TGCGCCAGCAGCCCCTCGGATTTAAGGGTGGGCTACGCCTTC. V gene TRBV5-1 combines with J gene TRBJ1-2; D gene unclear. The CDR3 runs to 14 residues. The germline V gene has CDR1 SGHRS and CDR2 YFSETQ.

This chain joins TRBV20-1 and TRBJ2-3; 7 nucleotides align to TRBD2. CDR3 length: 16 amino acids. V lost 3 bases and J lost 3; bases outside the gene matches: 12. The germline CDR1 and CDR2 sequences are DFQATT and SNEGSKA (reference sequence). CDR3 DNA: TGCAGTGCTAGGGACATCCGGGGAGGGGAAACAGATACGCAGTATTTT. The encoded protein is CSARDIRGGETDTQYF.

The chain employs TRBV20-1 and TRBJ2-1, with D tentatively TRBD1 or TRBD2 (5 bases each). In germline, CDR1 is DFQATT, CDR2 SNEGSKA (reference sequence). Deletions cut 2 bases from V and 15 bases from J, with 14 bases between. This CDR3 region has 11 residues. The CDR3 region has the DNA TGCAGTGCTAGACAGGGACCGTTAAGGTTCTTC. Translated: CSARQGPLRFF.

In this sample, this clonotype turned up many times. V usage is TRBV4-1 and J usage is TRBJ2-7; D call uncertain. CDR3 length: 15 amino acids. In germline, CDR1 is MGHRA, CDR2 YSYEKL. With 1 base removed from V and 3 bases from J, the gap between germline ends came to 13 bases. This CDR3 reads CASSQVSSGRYEQYF. As DNA, the CDR3 is TGCGCCAGCAGCCAAGTTAGTTCCGGCCGCTACGAGCAGTACTTC.

This clonotype was observed once. This chain links TRBV11-1 with TRBJ2-3; 8 nucleotides match TRBD1. The ends lost 6 bases at V and 5 bases at J; junction bases unmatched: 7. Germline CDR1 and CDR2: SGHAT and FQDESV (reference sequence). The CDR3 spans 14 residues. CDR3 sequence: CASRSRGTGDTQYF. As DNA, the CDR3 is TGTGCCAGCAGGTCCCGCGGGACAGGAGATACGCAGTATTTT.

This clonotype was detected ten times or more. This chain joins TRBV20-1 and TRBJ2-1; tentatively, D is TRBD2 (6 bases). There are 15 residues in the CDR3. Trimming stripped 6 bases from V and 6 bases from J, with 21 bases between. Germline CDR1 is DFQATT and CDR2 is SNEGSKA (reference sequence). For the CDR3, the DNA is TGCAGTGCCTCCCCGCCAAGACTAGTTCGCAATGAGCAGTTCTTC. It codes for CSASPPRLVRNEQFF.

This clonotype occurred many times. The CDR3 spells CASSQTSGTDTQYF. DNA of the CDR3: TGTGCCAGCAGCCAGACTAGCGGCACAGATACGCAGTATTTT. The chain couples TRBV5-5 to TRBJ2-3; 8 bases are shared with TRBD2. J gave up 1 base and V 4 bases, and 2 bases lay outside the gene matches. The CDR3 is made up of 14 amino acids. From germline, CDR1 is SGHKS and CDR2 YYEKEE (reference sequence).

This clonotype was detected a few times. This could be a read error, since a much larger clone is one nucleotide away. The V and J genes are TRBV14 and TRBJ1-5, with D perhaps matching TRBD1 (6 bases). CDR3 length equals 14 residues. The germline V gene encodes CDR1 SGHDN and CDR2 FVKESK. Trimming cost V 3 bases and J 2 bases, with 8 bases left between them. In DNA, the CDR3 is TGTGCCAGCAGCCATACAGGGCGCAATCAGCCCCAGCATTTT. Protein: CASSHTGRNQPQHF.

This clonotype showed up many times. Because it lacks the conserved phenylalanine or tryptophan at the end, this CDR3 is likely a read error. The rearrangement uses TRBV12-3 or TRBV12-4 and TRBJ1-1, with no clear D. The CDR3 spans 14 residues. Trimming shortened V by 2 bases and J by 4 bases, and 11 bases separated the two germline ends. The CDR3 loop reads CASSLIARTTEAFS. The CDR3 DNA reads TGTGCCAGCAGTTTAATCGCTCGCACCACTGAAGCTTTCTCT.